These T cell receptor beta chains were read from a single sample in a study of T-cell reconstitution after alpha-beta-depleted transplantation in children. MiXCR was run by TCRdb on the PCR reads, yielding one entry per CDR3 protein. The table shows some 220,000 distinct CDR3 sequences, with approximately 10% occurring only once. The material was PBMCs, obtained before TCRalphabeta/CD19-depleted stem cell transplant. The receptors derive from a child under two years old with acute myeloid leukemia, due to receive a stem cell transplant. CDR3s include the opening cysteine and the closing phenylalanine or tryptophan. D genes are given only for firm matches. Some rows have no size entry. The others give once, few or many, or a class for an expanded clone.

v_call	clone_size	j_call	cdr3_length	d_call	cdr3_nt	cdr3_aa
TRBV4-1	many	TRBJ2-4	18	-	TGCGCCAGCAGCCAAGAGGGGCCCTCTTGGGAAGCCAAAAACATTCAGTACTTC	CASSQEGPSWEAKNIQYF
TRBV28	many	TRBJ2-1	16	-	TGTGCCAGCAGTTCCCATGCGGATGGTACCTACAATGAGCAGTTCTTC	CASSSHADGTYNEQFF
TRBV18	few	TRBJ1-4	14	-	TGTGCCAGCTTCCCAACAGGCGGCGGAGGAAAACTGTTTTTT	CASFPTGGGGKLFF
TRBV5-1	many	TRBJ2-7	14	-	TGCGCCAGCAGCTTGGTAGCGGACCCCTACGAGCAGTACTTC	CASSLVADPYEQYF
TRBV7-2	many	TRBJ2-7	15	-	TGTGCCAGCAGCTTAGATCGCTTAGTCGGTGGTGAGCAGTACTTC	CASSLDRLVGGEQYF
TRBV5-8	few	TRBJ1-2	13	-	TGTGCCATCTCCTTCGGGACAAACTATGGCTACACCTTC	CAISFGTNYGYTF
TRBV20-1	many	TRBJ2-7	14	-	TGCAGTGCTAGTATTGGCGGCCGAACGTACGAGCAGTACTTC	CSASIGGRTYEQYF
TRBV29-1	many	TRBJ2-3	12	-	TGCAGCGGAAGGGGAGGCACAGATACGCAGTATTTT	CSGRGGTDTQYF
TRBV6-2/TRBV6-3	many	TRBJ1-1	13	-	TGTGCCAGCAGGAAAACGGACTGGGATGGGGCTTTCTTT	CASRKTDWDGAFF
TRBV5-5	many	TRBJ1-3	15	TRBD1	TGTGCCAGCAGCTTTACAGGGGGCGCTGGAAACACCATATATTTT	CASSFTGGAGNTIYF
TRBV29-1	many	TRBJ2-5	17	TRBD2	TGCAGCGTGCTAGGACTAGCGGGAGCGCGGTACCAAGAGACCCAGTACTTC	CSVLGLAGARYQETQYF
TRBV7-9	-	TRBJ2-1	15	-	TGTGCCAGCAGCTCATGGAGGGCCTCCTACAATGAGCAGTTCTTC	CASSSWRASYNEQFF
TRBV20-1	many	TRBJ1-4	13	-	TGCAGTGCTAGTCTACAGCGTAATGAAAAACTGTTTTTT	CSASLQRNEKLFF
TRBV6-5	many	TRBJ2-2	14	-	TGTGCCAGCACCTGGGGGAGTAACACCGGGGAGCTGTTTTTT	CASTWGSNTGELFF
TRBV20-1	many	TRBJ2-5	10	-	TGCAGTGGGGCACAAGAGACCCAGTACTTC	CSGAQETQYF
TRBV10-3	many	TRBJ2-1	11	-	TGTGCCATCAGTCCCGGGACAGAGCAGTTCTTC	CAISPGTEQFF
TRBV5-1	many	TRBJ2-5	14	-	TGCGCCAGCAGCTTGAGGCCCGGAGGGGAGACCCAGTACTTC	CASSLRPGGETQYF